These T cell receptor beta chains were read from a single sample in a study of cytomegalovirus exposure and HLA in healthy donors. The data were produced by immunoSEQ multiplex PCR, yet TCRdb's version contains in-frame clones alone and is incomplete. The sample contains a few hundred thousand clones, roughly 80% of which appear only once. The sample consisted of PBMCs. The receptor source for this set is a man younger than 45 in good health and CMV-seronegative. CDR3s include the opening cysteine and the closing phenylalanine or tryptophan.

J	V	CDR3
TRBJ2-1	TRBV9	CASSVSSSGQFF
TRBJ1-6	TRBV7-9	CSSSLSQGARNSPLHF
TRBJ1-2	TRBV5-1	CASTPRTGGYDGYTF
TRBJ2-7	TRBV5-1	CASREESYEQYF
TRBJ2-2	TRBV2	CASRGLPGVTGELFF
TRBJ1-2	TRBV4-1	CASSQTYPGVDYGYTF
TRBJ1-4	TRBV28	CATSPTGVRVLNEKLFF
TRBJ1-6	TRBV5-5	CASSLGVLGTGRNSPLHF
TRBJ1-2	TRBV27	CASSPGHHGGYGYTF
TRBJ1-6	TRBV12-2	CASRSRVGVDNSPLHF
TRBJ2-5	TRBV4-2	CASSQETSHQETQYF
TRBJ2-1	TRBV7-2	CASSASGGGINEQFF
TRBJ1-6	TRBV19	CASSIETASLPLHF
TRBJ2-5	TRBV7-9	CARWKKQPQETQYF
TRBJ2-2	TRBV9	CASSETPGGPSTGELFF
TRBJ1-1	TRBV11-1	CASSWERSEAFF
TRBJ2-5	TRBV11-2	CASSQQWAGEETQYF
TRBJ2-5	TRBV7-2	CASSLAIQGGQYF
TRBJ2-7	TRBV2	CASSSTLRGSYEQYF
TRBJ2-2	TRBV5-1	CASRRLAGGKTGELFF
TRBJ2-6	TRBV5-1	CASSYFRDRVSGANVLTF
TRBJ1-6	TRBV4-1	CASRGRQSPLHF
TRBJ1-1	TRBV28	CASSPLRDRKTDTEAFF
TRBJ2-7	TRBV9	CASSVEAGGNYEQYF
TRBJ1-1	TRBV2	CASIRTGYTEAFF
TRBJ1-2	TRBV6-1	CASNPPGGNGYTF
TRBJ2-5	TRBV18	CASSPGQGGETQYF
TRBJ2-7	TRBV2	CASSVGGYEQYF
TRBJ2-1	TRBV4-1	CASSPLIRGEQFF